This TCR beta chain was found in a study of T cell responses to AZD1222 COVID-19 vaccine. Study-wide background: Second-dose timings of about 4 or about 12 weeks were pooled. Regarding the study as a whole: Recipients of AZD1222 seropositive at baseline numbered only 5 or 6. Sampling that yielded the repertoires occurred only after the peak T cell response. The span of vaccine-associated CD4 TCRs extended across spike, with dominance at 160-218 and 743-854.

Concerning this clone: What it binds is not known.

Sequenced by immunoSEQ multiplex PCR; TCRdb stores in-frame clones only, minus some. The sample consists of approximately 100,000 clones, around 94% of them appearing once. CDR1 and CDR2 (germline): SNHLY, FYNNEI. The V and J ends lost 5 bases and 3 bases respectively, with 3 bases between them. This CDR3 is 11 amino acids long. This sequence joins TRBV2 and TRBJ2-3; the D is unclear. The TCR originated in an adult in good health. The sequencing here drew on peripheral blood, taken on day 0 of AZD1222 vaccination. The DNA for the CDR3 is TGTGCCAGCAGTTTAACAGATACGCAGTATTTT. Translating it yields CASSLTDTQYF. Full variable domain (rest looked up from reference TRBV2 and TRBJ2-3): EPEVTQTPSHQVTQMGQEVILRCVPISNHLYFYWYRQILGQKVEFLVSFYNNEISEKSEIFDDQFSVERPDGSNFTLKIRSTKLEDSAMYFCASSLTDTQYFGPGTRLTVL.